Included here is one T cell receptor beta chain sequence, with context. What it binds is unknown. The sample is drawn from a study of blood T cells in healthy people across ages. Primers used in a second PCR of roughly 6 to 11 cycles were a sample-barcoded 5' primer and a J-beta primer mix. TCRdb redid the calling of the 5' RACE reads with MiXCR, one entry per CDR3 protein. The sample lists just under 900,000 distinct CDR3 sequences, about 30% occurring once. Germline V gene sequence: CDR1 SGHRS, CDR2 YFSETQ. V was cut by 4 bases and J by 13 bases, with 21 bases left in between. The CDR3 extends over 14 amino acids. Study outcomes and limitations: Not knowing donor CMV status may have confounded expanded clonotype changes.

J is TRBJ2-1 and V is TRBV5-1; the D gene is possibly TRBD2 (5 bases). The sequence was obtained from a woman older than 75 in good health. Input material: blood. CDR3 sequence reads: CASSERTPPETQFF. In DNA form, the CDR3 reads TGCGCCAGCAGCGAAAGGACTCCGCCAGAGACCCAGTTCTTC.